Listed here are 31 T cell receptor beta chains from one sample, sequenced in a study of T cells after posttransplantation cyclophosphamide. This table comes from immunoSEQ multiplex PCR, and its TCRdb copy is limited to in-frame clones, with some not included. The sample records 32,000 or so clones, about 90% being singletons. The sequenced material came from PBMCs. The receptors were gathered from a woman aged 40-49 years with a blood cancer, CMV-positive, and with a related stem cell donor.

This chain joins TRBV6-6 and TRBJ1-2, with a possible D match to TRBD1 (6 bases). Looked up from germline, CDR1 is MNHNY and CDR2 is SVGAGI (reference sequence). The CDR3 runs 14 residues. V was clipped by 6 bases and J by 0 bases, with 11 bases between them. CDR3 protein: CASSLQGPNYGYTF. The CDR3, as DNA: TGTGCCAGCAGCTTACAGGGACCTAACTATGGCTACACCTTC.

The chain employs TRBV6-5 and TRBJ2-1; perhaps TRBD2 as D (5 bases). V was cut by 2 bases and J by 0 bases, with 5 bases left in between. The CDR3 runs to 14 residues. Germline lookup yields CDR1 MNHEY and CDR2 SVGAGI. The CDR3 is CASSYRGSYNEQFF. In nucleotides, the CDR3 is TGTGCCAGCAGTTACCGGGGCTCCTACAATGAGCAGTTCTTC.

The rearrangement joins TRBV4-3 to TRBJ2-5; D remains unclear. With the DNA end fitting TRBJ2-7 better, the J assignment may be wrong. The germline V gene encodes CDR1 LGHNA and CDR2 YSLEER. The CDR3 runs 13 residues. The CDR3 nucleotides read TGCGCCAGCAGCCAAGACAAAAACTACGAGCAGTACTTC. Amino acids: CASSQDKNYEQYF.

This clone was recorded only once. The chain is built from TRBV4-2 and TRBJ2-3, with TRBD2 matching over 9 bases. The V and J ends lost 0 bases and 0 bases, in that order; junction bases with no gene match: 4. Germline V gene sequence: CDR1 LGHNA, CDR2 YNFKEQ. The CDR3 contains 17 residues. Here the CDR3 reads CASSQDGGGASTDTQYF. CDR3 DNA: TGTGCCAGCAGCCAAGATGGCGGGGGGGCTAGCACAGATACGCAGTATTTT.

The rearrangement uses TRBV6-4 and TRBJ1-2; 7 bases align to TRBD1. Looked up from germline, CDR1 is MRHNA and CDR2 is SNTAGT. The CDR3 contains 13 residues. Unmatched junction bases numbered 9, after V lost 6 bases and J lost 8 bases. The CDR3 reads CASRMTGMEGYTF. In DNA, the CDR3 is TGTGCCAGCAGGATGACAGGGATGGAGGGCTACACCTTC.

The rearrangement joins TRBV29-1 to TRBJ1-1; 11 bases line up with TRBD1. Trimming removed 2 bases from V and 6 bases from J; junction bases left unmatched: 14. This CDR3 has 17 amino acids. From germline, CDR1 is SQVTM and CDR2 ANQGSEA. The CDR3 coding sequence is TGCAGCGTTGAAAAGGGGACAGGGGGTCGGATTATACCTGAAGCTTTCTTT. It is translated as CSVEKGTGGRIIPEAFF. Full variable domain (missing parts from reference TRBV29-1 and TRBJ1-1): SAVISQKPSRDICQRGTSLTIQCQVDSQVTMMFWYRQQPGQSLTLIATANQGSEATYESGFVIDKFPISRPNLTFSTLTVSNMSPEDSSIYLCSVEKGTGGRIIPEAFFGQGTRLTVV.

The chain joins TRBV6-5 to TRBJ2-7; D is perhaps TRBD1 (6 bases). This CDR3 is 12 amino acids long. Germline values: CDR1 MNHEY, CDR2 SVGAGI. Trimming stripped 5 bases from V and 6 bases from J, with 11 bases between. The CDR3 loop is CASSPGQSEQYF. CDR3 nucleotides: TGTGCCAGCAGTCCCGGACAGAGCGAGCAGTACTTC.

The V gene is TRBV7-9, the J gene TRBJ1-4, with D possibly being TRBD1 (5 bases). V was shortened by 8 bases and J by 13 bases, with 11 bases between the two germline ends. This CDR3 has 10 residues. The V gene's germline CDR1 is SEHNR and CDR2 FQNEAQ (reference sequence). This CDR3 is CASGGGALFF. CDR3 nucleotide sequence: TGTGCCAGCGGGGGGGGAGCACTGTTTTTT.

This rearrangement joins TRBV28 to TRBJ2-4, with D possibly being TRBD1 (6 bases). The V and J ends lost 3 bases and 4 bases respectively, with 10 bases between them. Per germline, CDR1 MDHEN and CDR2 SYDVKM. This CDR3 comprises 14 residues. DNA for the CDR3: TGTGCCAGCAGTTTCCCGGACAGAAAAAACATTCAGTACTTC. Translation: CASSFPDRKNIQYF.

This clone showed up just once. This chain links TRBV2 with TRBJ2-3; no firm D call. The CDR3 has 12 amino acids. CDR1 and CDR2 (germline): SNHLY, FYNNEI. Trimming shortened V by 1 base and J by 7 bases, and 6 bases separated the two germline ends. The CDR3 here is CASSEGAHTQYF. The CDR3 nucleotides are TGTGCCAGCAGTGAAGGGGCTCATACGCAGTATTTT.

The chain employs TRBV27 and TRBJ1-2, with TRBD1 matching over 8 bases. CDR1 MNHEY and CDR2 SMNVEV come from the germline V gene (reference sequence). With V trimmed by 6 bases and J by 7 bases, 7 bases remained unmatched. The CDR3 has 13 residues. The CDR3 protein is CASRPTGGGGYTF. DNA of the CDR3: TGTGCCAGCAGACCAACAGGGGGTGGTGGCTACACCTTC.

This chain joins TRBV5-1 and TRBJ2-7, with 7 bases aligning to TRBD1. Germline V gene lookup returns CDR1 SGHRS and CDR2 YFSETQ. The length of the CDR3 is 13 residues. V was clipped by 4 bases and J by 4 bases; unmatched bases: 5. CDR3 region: CASSSWTGYEQYF. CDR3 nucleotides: TGCGCCAGCAGCAGTTGGACAGGTTACGAGCAGTACTTC.

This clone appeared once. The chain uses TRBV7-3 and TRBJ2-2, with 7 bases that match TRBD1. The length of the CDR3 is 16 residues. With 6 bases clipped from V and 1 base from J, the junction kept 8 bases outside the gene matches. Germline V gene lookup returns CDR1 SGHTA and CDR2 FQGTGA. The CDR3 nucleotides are TGTGCCAGCAGACCGGTAGGGGGCCGGAACACCGGGGAGCTGTTTTTT. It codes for CASRPVGGRNTGELFF.

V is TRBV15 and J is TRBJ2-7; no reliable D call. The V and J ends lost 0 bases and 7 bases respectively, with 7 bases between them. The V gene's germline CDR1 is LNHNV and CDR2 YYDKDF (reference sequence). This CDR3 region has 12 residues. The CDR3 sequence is CATSRDGWEQYF. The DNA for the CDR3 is TGTGCCACCAGCAGAGATGGCTGGGAGCAGTACTTC.

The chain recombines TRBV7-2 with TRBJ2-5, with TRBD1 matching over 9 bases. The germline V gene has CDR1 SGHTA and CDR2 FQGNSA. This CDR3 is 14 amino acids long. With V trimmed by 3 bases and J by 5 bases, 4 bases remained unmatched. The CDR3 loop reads CASSFSTGGETQYF. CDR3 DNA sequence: TGTGCCAGCAGCTTTTCGACAGGGGGGGAGACCCAGTACTTC.

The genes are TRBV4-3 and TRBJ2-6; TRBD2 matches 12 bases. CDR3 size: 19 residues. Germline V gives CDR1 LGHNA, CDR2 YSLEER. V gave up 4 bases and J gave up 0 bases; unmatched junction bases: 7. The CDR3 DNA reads TGCGCCAGCAGCCCCCGACTAGCGGGGGCCTTCTCTGGGGCCAACGTCCTGACTTTC. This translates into CASSPRLAGAFSGANVLTF.

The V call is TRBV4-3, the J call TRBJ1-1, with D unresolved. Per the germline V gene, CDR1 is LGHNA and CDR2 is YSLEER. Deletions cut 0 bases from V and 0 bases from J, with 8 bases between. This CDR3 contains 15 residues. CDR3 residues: CASSQDLGLNTEAFF. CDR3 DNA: TGCGCCAGCAGCCAAGATCTCGGGTTGAACACTGAAGCTTTCTTT.

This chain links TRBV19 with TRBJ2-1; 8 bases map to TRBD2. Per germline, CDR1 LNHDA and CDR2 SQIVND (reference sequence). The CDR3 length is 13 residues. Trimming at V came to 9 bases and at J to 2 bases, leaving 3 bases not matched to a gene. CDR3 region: CASSGLAYNEQFF. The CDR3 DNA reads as TGTGCCAGCTCGGGACTAGCCTACAATGAGCAGTTCTTC.

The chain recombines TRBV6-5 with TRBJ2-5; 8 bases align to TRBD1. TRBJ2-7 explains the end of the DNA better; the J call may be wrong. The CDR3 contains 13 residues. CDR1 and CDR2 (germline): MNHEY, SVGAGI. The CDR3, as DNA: TGTGCCAGCAGTTACTCGACAGGGGCCGAGCAGTACTTC. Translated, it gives CASSYSTGAEQYF.

CDR3 sequence: CASSPGTSGLYNEQFF. The CDR3 coding sequence is TGTGCCAGCAGCCCGGGGACTAGCGGGCTCTACAATGAGCAGTTCTTC. The genes are TRBV11-3 and TRBJ2-1; TRBD2 aligns across 12 bases. Germline CDR1 SGHNT, CDR2 YENEEA. The CDR3 loop spans 16 amino acids. V shed 5 bases and J 3 bases; nucleotides not matched to a gene: 5.

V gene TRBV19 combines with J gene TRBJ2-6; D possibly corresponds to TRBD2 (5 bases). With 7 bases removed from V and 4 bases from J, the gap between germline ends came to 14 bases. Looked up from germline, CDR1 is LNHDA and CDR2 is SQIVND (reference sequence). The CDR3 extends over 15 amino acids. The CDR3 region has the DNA TGTGCCAGTAACAAACTAGTATCCGGGGCCAACGTCCTGACTTTC. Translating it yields CASNKLVSGANVLTF. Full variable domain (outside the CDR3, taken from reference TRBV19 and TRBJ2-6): DGGITQSPKYLFRKEGQNVTLSCEQNLNHDAMYWYRQDPGQGLRLIYYSQIVNDFQKGDIAEGYSVSREKKESFPLTVTSAQKNPTAFYLCASNKLVSGANVLTFGAGSRLTVL.

CDR3 coding DNA: TGTGCCAGCAGCTTGGGGACAGGGATCTCCTACGAGCAGTACTTC. It yields the protein CASSLGTGISYEQYF. This sequence joins TRBV5-6 and TRBJ2-5; 8 nucleotides line up with TRBD1. The J call may not be correct, given that the DNA end is closer to TRBJ2-7. Germline V CDR1 and CDR2: SGHDT, YYEEEE. This CDR3 contains 15 residues.

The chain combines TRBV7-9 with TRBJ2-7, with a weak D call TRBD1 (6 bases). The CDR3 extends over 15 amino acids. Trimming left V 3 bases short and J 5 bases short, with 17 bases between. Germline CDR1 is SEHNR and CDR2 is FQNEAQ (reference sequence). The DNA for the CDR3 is TGTGCCAGCAGCTTCCCACAGGGTAGAAAGGACGAGCAGTACTTC. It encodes CASSFPQGRKDEQYF.

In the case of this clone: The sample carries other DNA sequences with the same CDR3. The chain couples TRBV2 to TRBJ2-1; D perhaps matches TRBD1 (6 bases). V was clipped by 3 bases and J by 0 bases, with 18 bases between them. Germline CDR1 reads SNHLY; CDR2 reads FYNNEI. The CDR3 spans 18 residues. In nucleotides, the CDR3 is TGTGCCAGCAGTGAGGCGCTTCTAAGGGGGATCTCCTACAATGAGCAGTTCTTC. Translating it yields CASSEALLRGISYNEQFF.

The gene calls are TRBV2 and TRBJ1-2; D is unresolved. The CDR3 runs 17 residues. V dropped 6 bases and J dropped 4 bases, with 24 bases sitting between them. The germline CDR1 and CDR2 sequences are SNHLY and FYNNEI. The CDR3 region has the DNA TGTGCCAGCAGGGAATCAAAAAGGTGGAGGTGGGTCTATGGCTACACCTTC. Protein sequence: CASRESKRWRWVYGYTF.

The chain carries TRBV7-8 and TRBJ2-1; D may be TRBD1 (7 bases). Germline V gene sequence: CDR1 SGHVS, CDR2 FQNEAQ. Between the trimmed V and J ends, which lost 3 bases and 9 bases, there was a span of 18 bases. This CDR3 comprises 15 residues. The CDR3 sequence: CASSFQGGTELEQFF. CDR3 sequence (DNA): TGTGCCAGCAGCTTCCAAGGCGGGACAGAACTTGAGCAGTTCTTC.

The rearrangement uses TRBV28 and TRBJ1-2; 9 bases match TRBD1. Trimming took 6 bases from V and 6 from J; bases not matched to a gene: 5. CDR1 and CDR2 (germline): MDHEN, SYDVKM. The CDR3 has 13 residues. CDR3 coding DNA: TGTGCCAGCAGGTTTAGGGACAGGGATGGCTACACCTTC. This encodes CASRFRDRDGYTF.

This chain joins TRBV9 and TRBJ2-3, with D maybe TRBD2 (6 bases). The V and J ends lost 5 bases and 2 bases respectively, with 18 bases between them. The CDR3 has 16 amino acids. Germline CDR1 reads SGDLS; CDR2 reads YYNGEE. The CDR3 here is CASSPLSGGYTDTQYF. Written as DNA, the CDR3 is TGTGCCAGCAGTCCCCTCAGTGGGGGGTACACAGATACGCAGTATTTT.

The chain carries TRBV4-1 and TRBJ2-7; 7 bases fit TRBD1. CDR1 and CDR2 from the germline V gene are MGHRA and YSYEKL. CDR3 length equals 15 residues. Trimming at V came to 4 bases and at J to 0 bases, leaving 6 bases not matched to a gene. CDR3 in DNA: TGCGCCAGCAGCCTACGACAGGGTTACTCCTACGAGCAGTACTTC. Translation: CASSLRQGYSYEQYF.

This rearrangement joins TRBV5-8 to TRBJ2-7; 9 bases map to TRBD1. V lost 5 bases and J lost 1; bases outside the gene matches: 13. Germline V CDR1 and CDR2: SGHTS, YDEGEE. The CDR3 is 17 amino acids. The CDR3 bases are TGTGCCAGCAGACAGGACAGGGGAGTTTTAATGTCCTACGAGCAGTACTTC. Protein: CASRQDRGVLMSYEQYF.

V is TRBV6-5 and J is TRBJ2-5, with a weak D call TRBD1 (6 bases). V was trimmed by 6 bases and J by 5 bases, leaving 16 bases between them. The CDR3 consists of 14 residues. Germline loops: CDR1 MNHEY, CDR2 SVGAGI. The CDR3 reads CASSVQGLQETQYF. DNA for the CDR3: TGTGCCAGCAGCGTACAGGGCCTCCAGGAGACCCAGTACTTC.